This T cell receptor (beta chain) was recorded in a study of blood T cells in healthy people across ages. Findings and caveats of the study: More naive CD4+ cells and higher diversity were found in long-lived than in aged donors. The CMV status of each donor remained undetermined, and this could have confounded shifts in expanded clonotypes.

Sample-barcoded 5' priming and a J-beta primer mix drove a second PCR of roughly 6 to 12 cycles. TCRdb reprocessed the 5' RACE reads via MiXCR and lists one record per CDR3 protein. The profile covers 800,000 to 950,000 distinct CDR3 sequences, with 45% to 50% appearing a single time and roughly an eighth taken by the ten largest. As for this clonotype: Its antigen remains unidentified.

Each sample yielded at least 6.5 million isolated PBMCs. This receptor was obtained from a man aged 25-40 years in good health. The source material was blood.

In DNA form, the CDR3 reads TGCAGTGCTAGAGCGCAGAGTCCGACTAGCGGGGGGGCCCAGGCCTACAATGAGCAGTTCTTC. Translating it yields CSARAQSPTSGGAQAYNEQFF. The chain combines TRBV20-1 with TRBJ2-1, with TRBD2 matching over 14 bases. Germline lookup yields CDR1 DFQATT and CDR2 SNEGSKA (reference sequence). This CDR3 region has 21 residues. Trimming removed 1 base from V and 2 bases from J; junction bases left unmatched: 16.